Listed below are T cell receptor beta chains from one sample, sequenced in a study of sequential checkpoint blockade in melanoma. Assay used: immunoSEQ multiplex PCR; TCRdb lists only in-frame clones, some missing. The repertoire includes about 22,000 clones, around 65% of them detected once, and roughly a fifth sits in the top ten. Specimen: CD8+ T cells sorted from blood (inferred from file names), collected from a patient given nivolumab and ipilimumab in sequence. These receptors originate from a human donor with melanoma. Each CDR3 is given with its conserved first and last residue.

J	V	length	CDR3
TRBJ2-5	TRBV7-3	14	CAVLPRDTGETQYF
TRBJ2-3	TRBV28	20	CASSTPTPGLAGDWELTQYF
TRBJ2-1	TRBV11-3	17	CASSLGTGTSLYNEQFF
TRBJ1-5	TRBV2	15	CASVGIGTGGQPQHF
TRBJ1-3	TRBV5-8	15	CASSLLQHSGNTTYF
TRBJ2-6	TRBV7-6	19	CASSLARDRSYSGANVLTF
TRBJ2-3	TRBV28	16	CASSSSGGQGGRTQYF
TRBJ1-1	TRBV19	14	CASMFSAGATEAFF
TRBJ1-5	TRBV19	12	CASQDSNQPQHF
TRBJ1-1	TRBV7-9	14	CASSSGRGYTEAFF
TRBJ2-1	TRBV7-6	16	CASSLAPSGGANEQFF
TRBJ1-2	TRBV2	10	CASTGTINTF
TRBJ2-5	TRBV5-1	16	CASSPGGAPLQETQYF
TRBJ1-2	TRBV2	15	CASTYGRGDNYGYTF